These 27 T cell receptor beta chains were all obtained from the same sample, sequenced in a study of human T cells and chemical hapten exposure. Time point defined: patch test 1, 2 weeks after DPC sensitization. Treatment denoted: therapeutic diphenylcyclopropenone sensitization with weekly scalp DPC. TCRdb called the RACE reads again in MiXCR, with one record for every CDR3 protein. Of 300,000 to 400,000 distinct CDR3 sequences in the sample, around 7% are singletons; the top ten hold 8% to 9%. Material: whole blood, obtained in connection with sensitization to the hapten diphenylcyclopropenone (DPC). These receptors were taken from a woman younger than 35 with alopecia areata. Some clones in this sample may be carry-over from other donors' samples.

The J gene is TRBJ2-6, the V gene TRBV18; D is undetermined. Trimming cost V 2 bases and J 0 bases, with 5 bases left between them. Germline lookup yields CDR1 KGHSH and CDR2 LQKENI. The CDR3 extends over 15 amino acids. Written as DNA, the CDR3 is TGTGCCAGCTCACCATTGGACTCTGGGGCCAACGTCCTGACTTTC. Translation gives CASSPLDSGANVLTF.

This clonotype has more than one count but fewer than ten. CDR3 coding DNA: TGTGCCAGCAACCAAAGGCCGGAGTTCTACGAGCAGTACTTC. This encodes CASNQRPEFYEQYF. The chain is built from TRBV6-6 and TRBJ2-7; D uncertain. V was shortened by 7 bases and J by 3 bases, with 16 bases between the two germline ends. The CDR3 is made up of 14 amino acids. Germline V CDR1 and CDR2: MNHNY, SVGAGI (reference sequence).

The sample holds a few counts of this clonotype. The CDR3 spells CASSLPGNPSQETQYF. The CDR3 DNA follows: TGTGCCAGCAGCTTACCAGGAAACCCGTCCCAAGAGACCCAGTACTTC. The rearrangement links TRBV7-2 to TRBJ2-5; D gene ambiguous. The CDR3 has 16 amino acids. Deletions cut 2 bases from V and 1 base from J, with 14 bases between. Germline V gives CDR1 SGHTA, CDR2 FQGNSA.

This chain connects TRBV7-2 to TRBJ1-6, with TRBD1 identical over 8 bases. The CDR3 extends over 14 amino acids. Per germline, CDR1 SGHTA and CDR2 FQGNSA. V was pared by 1 base and J by 11 bases, with 4 bases of the junction left unmatched. This CDR3 reads CASSLGTGSTPLHF. CDR3 DNA: TGTGCCAGCAGCTTAGGGACAGGGTCTACACCCCTCCACTTT.

This clonotype was counted at least ten times. The chain has TRBV28 and TRBJ1-5, with 8 bases lining up with TRBD1. The ends lost 5 bases at V and 4 bases at J; junction bases unmatched: 7. Germline values: CDR1 MDHEN, CDR2 SYDVKM. CDR3 length: 15 residues. In DNA form, the CDR3 reads TGTGCCAGCAGTCCCACGGGACAGGATAATCAGCCCCAGCATTTT. Translation gives CASSPTGQDNQPQHF. The whole variable domain, filled in from reference TRBV28 and TRBJ1-5, reads DVKVTQSSRYLVKRTGEKVFLECVQDMDHENMFWYRQDPGLGLRLIYFSYDVKMKEKGDIPEGYSVSREKKERFSLILESASTNQTSMYLCASSPTGQDNQPQHFGDGTRLSIL.

Many counts were recorded for this clonotype. The V call is TRBV20-1, the J call TRBJ2-1, with 11 positions matching TRBD2. V shed 2 bases, J shed 0 bases, and the junction held 3 bases outside the gene matches. Germline CDR1 and CDR2: DFQATT and SNEGSKA (reference sequence). CDR3 length: 16 residues. The CDR3 nucleotides are TGCAGTGCTAGATCTAGCGGGGGGAGCTCCTACAATGAGCAGTTCTTC. Translation: CSARSSGGSSYNEQFF.

This clonotype was found a few times. This rearrangement joins TRBV5-6 to TRBJ2-6, with D possibly matching TRBD1 (6 bases). The germline V and J ends were trimmed by 3 bases and 0 bases, with 10 bases remaining between them. The CDR3 extends over 16 amino acids. Germline V gives CDR1 SGHDT, CDR2 YYEEEE. This CDR3 reads CASSSTGSSGANVLTF. As DNA, the CDR3 is TGTGCCAGCAGCTCCACAGGGTCCTCTGGGGCCAACGTCCTGACTTTC.

This clonotype was seen at least ten times. The chain carries TRBV6-6 and TRBJ1-4; possibly TRBD1 for D (6 bases). CDR1 is MNHNY and CDR2 is SVGAGI in the germline V gene (reference sequence). The V and J ends lost 5 bases and 7 bases respectively, with 17 bases between them. There are 15 residues in the CDR3. The CDR3 DNA reads TGTGCCAGCAGTCCTCAACAGGGAACAGTTGAAAAACTGTTTTTT. Translating it yields CASSPQQGTVEKLFF.

This clonotype was counted a few times. The V call is TRBV9, the J call TRBJ2-1; D uncertain. V lost 0 bases to trimming and J lost 5 bases, with 18 bases between them. The CDR3 consists of 17 residues. Germline CDR1 is SGDLS and CDR2 is YYNGEE. The CDR3 here is CASSVAEYLVSHNEQFF. The CDR3 nucleotides are TGTGCCAGCAGCGTAGCTGAATATCTAGTTTCCCACAATGAGCAGTTCTTC.

Ten or more counts support this clonotype. The rearrangement joins TRBV9 to TRBJ2-3; possibly TRBD1 or TRBD2 for D (5 bases each). The V and J ends lost 4 bases and 2 bases respectively, with 17 bases between them. Germline values: CDR1 SGDLS, CDR2 YYNGEE. This CDR3 has 16 residues. The chain's CDR3 is CASSPHHGGDTDTQYF. Here the CDR3 DNA reads TGTGCCAGCAGCCCCCATCATGGGGGAGACACAGATACGCAGTATTTT.

This clonotype was detected many times. The V call is TRBV28, the J call TRBJ2-5; no definite D call. Germline V gene lookup returns CDR1 MDHEN and CDR2 SYDVKM. The CDR3 has 13 amino acids. The ends were cut back, 7 bases at V and 1 base at J, with 10 bases in the middle. The CDR3 is CASNAYSQETQYF. The CDR3 DNA follows: TGTGCCAGCAACGCATATAGCCAAGAGACCCAGTACTTC.

This chain joins TRBV2 and TRBJ2-5; D gene ambiguous. Looked up from germline, CDR1 is SNHLY and CDR2 is FYNNEI. The V end was cut by 3 bases, the J end by 4 bases, with 3 bases between. The CDR3 contains 11 residues. CDR3 region: CASSDRETQYF. In DNA form, the CDR3 reads TGTGCCAGCAGTGATAGAGAGACCCAGTACTTC. The full variable domain, in which reference TRBV2 and TRBJ2-5 provide the parts outside the CDR3, is EPEVTQTPSHQVTQMGQEVILRCVPISNHLYFYWYRQILGQKVEFLVSFYNNEISEKSEIFDDQFSVERPDGSNFTLKIRSTKLEDSAMYFCASSDRETQYFGPGTRLLVL.

The sample holds a few counts of this clonotype. This chain joins TRBV7-9 and TRBJ1-2, with 8 nucleotides matching TRBD1. Germline lookup yields CDR1 SEHNR and CDR2 FQNEAQ (reference sequence). With V trimmed by 5 bases and J by 6 bases, 11 bases remained unmatched. The CDR3 contains 15 residues. The CDR3 loop reads CASSPQGGNLDGYTF. The DNA for the CDR3 is TGTGCCAGCAGCCCACAGGGGGGTAATCTAGATGGCTACACCTTC. The whole variable domain, filled in from reference TRBV7-9 and TRBJ1-2, reads DTGVSQNPRHKITKRGQNVTFRCDPISEHNRLYWYRQTLGQGPEFLTYFQNEAQLEKSRLLSDRFSAERPKGSFSTLEIQRTEQGDSAMYLCASSPQGGNLDGYTFGSGTRLTVV.

This clonotype was observed at least ten times. CDR3 DNA: TGTGCCAGCTACGTATTAGGGGGTACGTACAATGAGCAGTTCTTC. This gives the protein CASYVLGGTYNEQFF. This chain uses TRBV5-5 with TRBJ2-1, with D possibly TRBD1 on 6 matching bases. V was trimmed by 7 bases and J by 4 bases, leaving 18 bases between them. The CDR3 sequence is 15 residues long. Germline values: CDR1 SGHKS, CDR2 YYEKEE (reference sequence).

The chain has TRBV4-3 and TRBJ2-5; no clear D. The V end lost 8 bases, the J end lost 0 bases, and 16 bases lay between the germline ends. The CDR3 is 15 residues long. The germline V gene has CDR1 LGHNA and CDR2 YSLEER. CDR3: CASDRQTLHQETQYF. The CDR3 region has the DNA TGCGCCAGCGACCGGCAGACATTACACCAAGAGACCCAGTACTTC.

This clonotype has at least ten counts. The chain combines TRBV10-3 with TRBJ2-1; D not resolved. The germline CDR1 and CDR2 sequences are ENHRY and SYGVKD. Trimming removed 2 bases from V and 7 bases from J, with 3 bases in between. The CDR3 loop spans 11 amino acids. Here the CDR3 DNA reads TGTGCCATCAGTGAGGAAAATGAGCAGTTCTTC. This translates into CAISEENEQFF.

The chain combines TRBV5-6 with TRBJ1-5, with D unclear. Looked up from germline, CDR1 is SGHDT and CDR2 is YYEEEE. The CDR3 is made up of 14 amino acids. V shed 5 bases and J shed 1 base, with 10 bases lying between them. The CDR3: CASSQIDSNQPQHF. CDR3 in DNA: TGTGCCAGCAGTCAAATCGACAGCAATCAGCCCCAGCATTTT. The full variable domain, rest sourced from reference TRBV5-6 and TRBJ1-5, is DAGVTQSPTHLIKTRGQQVTLRCSPKSGHDTVSWYQQALGQGPQFIFQYYEEEERQRGNFPDRFSGHQFPNYSSELNVNALLLGDSALYLCASSQIDSNQPQHFGDGTRLSIL.

In its sample, this clonotype was seen a few times. The V gene is TRBV10-3, the J gene TRBJ2-5, with 9 bases that match TRBD2. The germline V gene encodes CDR1 ENHRY and CDR2 SYGVKD. Trimming took 10 bases from V and 4 from J; bases not matched to a gene: 7. The CDR3 contains 13 residues. CDR3 residues: CATVSGGRETQYF. For the CDR3, the DNA is TGTGCCACCGTTAGCGGGGGCCGAGAGACCCAGTACTTC.

The table lists this clonotype with a few counts. The chain employs TRBV24-1 and TRBJ1-5; D call uncertain. CDR1 is KGHDR and CDR2 is SFDVKD in the germline V gene. This CDR3 is built from 14 residues. V was clipped by 5 bases and J by 1 base, with 8 bases between them. In DNA form, the CDR3 reads TGTGCCACCAGTGGCTTGGACAGCAATCAGCCCCAGCATTTT. This translates into CATSGLDSNQPQHF.

The chain employs TRBV7-9 and TRBJ1-1; 9 bases map to TRBD1. Germline V gene sequence: CDR1 SEHNR, CDR2 FQNEAQ (reference sequence). This CDR3 is 14 amino acids long. The V gene end was trimmed by 8 bases and the J gene end by 4 bases; junction bases not matched to a gene: 8. For the CDR3, the DNA is TGTGCCAGCGGAGGGGGACAGGGACGCACTGAAGCTTTCTTT. This gives the protein CASGGGQGRTEAFF.

This rearrangement joins TRBV5-1 to TRBJ1-1; D remains unclear. CDR1 is SGHRS, CDR2 YFSETQ, per germline. The CDR3 has 15 residues. The V gene lost 0 bases and the J gene lost 4 bases, with 13 bases spanning the gap. DNA for the CDR3: TGCGCCAGCAGCTTGGCCGGGCGGGATGGCACTGAAGCTTTCTTT. Its protein product is CASSLAGRDGTEAFF.

This clonotype has a count of ten or more. V and J are TRBV5-1 and TRBJ2-1; D not resolved. V lost 0 bases to trimming and J lost 5 bases, with 9 bases between them. CDR3 length: 14 amino acids. CDR1 SGHRS and CDR2 YFSETQ come from the germline V gene. The CDR3 is CASSLEDVHNEQFF. The DNA for the CDR3 is TGCGCCAGCAGCTTGGAGGACGTCCACAATGAGCAGTTCTTC. The entire variable domain, with the rest obtained from reference TRBV5-1 and TRBJ2-1, is as follows: KAGVTQTPRYLIKTRGQQVTLSCSPISGHRSVSWYQQTPGQGLQFLFEYFSETQRNKGNFPGRFSGRQFSNSRSEMNVSTLELGDSALYLCASSLEDVHNEQFFGPGTRLTVL.

This clonotype was seen more than once but under ten times. The rearrangement links TRBV4-3 to TRBJ1-1; D not certain. The CDR3 contains 15 residues. Trimming left V 1 base short and J 0 bases short, with 9 bases between. CDR1 and CDR2 (germline): LGHNA, YSLEER. CDR3 loop: CASSQGSGVNTEAFF. In nucleotides, the CDR3 is TGCGCCAGCAGCCAAGGATCCGGCGTGAACACTGAAGCTTTCTTT.

The table lists this clonotype with many counts. This chain's CDR3 is CAIKGAENTEAFF. CDR3 sequence (DNA): TGTGCCATCAAGGGAGCGGAGAACACTGAAGCTTTCTTT. This chain joins TRBV10-3 and TRBJ1-1; D is undetermined. CDR1 is ENHRY and CDR2 is SYGVKD in the germline V gene. This CDR3 comprises 13 residues. The V end was cut by 7 bases, the J end by 1 base, with 10 bases between.

The V call is TRBV25-1, the J call TRBJ1-6, with 9 bases lining up with TRBD1. The germline V gene has CDR1 MGHDK and CDR2 SYGVNS. The V segment lost 8 bases and the J segment 9 bases; nucleotides outside the gene matches: 8. The CDR3 consists of 14 residues. The CDR3 protein is CASSSDRGASPLHF. CDR3 nucleotides: TGTGCCAGCTCTTCGGACAGGGGTGCTTCACCCCTCCACTTT. The whole variable domain, filled in from reference TRBV25-1 and TRBJ1-6, reads EADIYQTPRYLVIGTGKKITLECSQTMGHDKMYWYQQDPGMELHLIHYSYGVNSTEKGDLSSESTVSRIRTEHFPLTLESARPSHTSQYLCASSSDRGASPLHFGNGTRLTVT.

The genes are TRBV5-1 and TRBJ1-1; D may be TRBD1 (6 bases). Germline values: CDR1 SGHRS, CDR2 YFSETQ. The CDR3 extends over 15 amino acids. The V and J ends lost 2 bases and 1 base respectively, with 12 bases between them. CDR3 residues: CASSLTGTSNTEAFF. CDR3 nucleotide sequence: TGCGCCAGCAGCTTAACCGGGACATCGAACACTGAAGCTTTCTTT. Full variable domain (missing parts from reference TRBV5-1 and TRBJ1-1): KAGVTQTPRYLIKTRGQQVTLSCSPISGHRSVSWYQQTPGQGLQFLFEYFSETQRNKGNFPGRFSGRQFSNSRSEMNVSTLELGDSALYLCASSLTGTSNTEAFFGQGTRLTVV.

The J gene is TRBJ1-5, the V gene TRBV4-2; D is unresolved. CDR3 length equals 15 residues. The V gene lost 0 bases and the J gene lost 5 bases, with 11 bases spanning the gap. Germline CDR1 reads LGHNA; CDR2 reads YNFKEQ. The CDR3 DNA sequence: TGTGCCAGCAGCCAAGATAAGGGCGGGGATCAGCCCCAGCATTTT. Translation: CASSQDKGGDQPQHF.